This T cell receptor beta chain stems from a study of spatial heterogeneity in lung cancer. Germline loops: CDR1 SGHDN, CDR2 FVKESK. The CDR3 has 12 amino acids. V lost 2 bases to trimming and J lost 4 bases, with 3 bases between them. Documented time point: blood at routine non-recurrence follow-up after resection. This clonotype qualifies as large. MiXCR, applied by TCRdb to the 5' RACE reads, yields one record per CDR3 protein. The sample shows around 11,000 distinct CDR3 sequences, 10% of them seen only once. This chain links TRBV14 with TRBJ1-5; D uncertain. The sequencing here drew on PBMCs, taken at follow-up. The receptor comes from a female donor with early-stage non-small cell lung cancer. The CDR3 region has the DNA TGTGCCAGCAGCCAAATGAATCAGCCCCAGCATTTT. Translation gives CASSQMNQPQHF.